The 23 T cell receptor beta chains below were found in one sample sequenced in a study of T cells after posttransplantation cyclophosphamide. TCRdb keeps only in-frame clones here, not all; method: immunoSEQ multiplex PCR. The repertoire consists of fewer than 30,000 clones, with 86% occurring once and the leading ten covering about 6.3%. The specimen sequenced was PBMCs. These receptors originate from a woman in her sixties or seventies with a blood cancer, CMV-positive, and with a related stem cell donor.

The chain's CDR3 is CASSDRGYGYTF. The CDR3 DNA reads as TGTGCCTCCTCGGACAGGGGGTATGGCTACACCTTC. The chain carries TRBV19 and TRBJ1-2, with TRBD1 matching 10 bases. Germline values: CDR1 LNHDA, CDR2 SQIVND (reference sequence). The ends lost 11 bases at V and 5 bases at J; junction bases unmatched: 5. The CDR3 length is 12 residues.

This clone was detected once. This chain uses TRBV5-1 with TRBJ1-3; D gene unclear. Germline V lookup: CDR1 SGHRS, CDR2 YFSETQ. The CDR3 loop spans 18 amino acids. Trimming shortened V by 0 bases and J by 0 bases, and 16 bases separated the two germline ends. CDR3 residues: CASSLERADYLSGNTIYF. The CDR3 region has the DNA TGCGCCAGCAGCTTGGAGCGGGCTGATTACCTCTCTGGAAACACCATATATTTT.

V and J are TRBV7-9 and TRBJ2-5; unclear D gene. From germline, CDR1 is SEHNR and CDR2 FQNEAQ (reference sequence). Trimming shortened V by 0 bases and J by 4 bases, and 12 bases separated the two germline ends. The CDR3 is 15 amino acids. The DNA for the CDR3 is TGTGCCAGCAGCTTAGCCGGTGTCGTTACAGAGACCCAGTACTTC. Encoded protein: CASSLAGVVTETQYF.

The chain employs TRBV6-5 and TRBJ2-7; TRBD1 matches 11 bases. The CDR3 is 13 residues long. The trim removed 4 bases at V and 7 bases at J, leaving 3 bases unmatched. Germline CDR1 is MNHEY and CDR2 is SVGAGI. The CDR3 DNA follows: TGTGCCAGCAGTTTTGGGACAGGGGGGGAGCAGTACTTC. Its translation: CASSFGTGGEQYF.

This chain uses TRBV30 with TRBJ2-1, with 12 bases that match TRBD2. Germline CDR1 reads GTSNPN; CDR2 reads SVGIG (reference sequence). The CDR3 length is 15 residues. V lost 7 bases, J lost 1 base, and 5 bases stayed unmatched. In nucleotides, the CDR3 is TGTGCCTTAACTAGCGGGAGGAGGTCCTACAATGAGCAGTTCTTC. Amino acid sequence: CALTSGRRSYNEQFF.

The chain recombines TRBV19 with TRBJ1-5; 8 bases fit TRBD1. The CDR3 loop spans 15 amino acids. CDR1 LNHDA and CDR2 SQIVND come from the germline V gene (reference sequence). Trimming cost V 5 bases and J 6 bases; bases outside gene matches: 9. As DNA, the CDR3 is TGTGCCAGTAGTCCCAGGACAGGGTTGAGTCAGCCCCAGCATTTT. Translation: CASSPRTGLSQPQHF.

The rearrangement links TRBV19 to TRBJ1-1; 10 bases agree with TRBD1. After removal of 7 bases from V and 6 bases from J, the junction contained 17 bases not matched to a gene. In germline, CDR1 is LNHDA, CDR2 SQIVND (reference sequence). The CDR3 loop spans 17 amino acids. This CDR3 is CASNVVSGTGVRAEAFF. In DNA form, the CDR3 reads TGTGCCAGTAACGTGGTCTCCGGGACAGGGGTTAGGGCTGAAGCTTTCTTT.

The chain joins TRBV11-2 to TRBJ2-1; no definite D call. Trimming cost V 1 base and J 9 bases, with 10 bases left between them. Per the germline V gene, CDR1 is SGHAT and CDR2 is FQNNGV. This CDR3 is 13 amino acids long. CDR3 in amino acids: CASSLVLDGEQFF. The CDR3 bases are TGTGCCAGCAGCTTAGTTCTAGATGGTGAGCAGTTCTTC.

On this clone itself: One end of the junction varies from germline; a read error may be responsible. The chain uses TRBV29-1 and TRBJ1-2, with D unresolved. The CDR3 is 14 amino acids. Germline lookup yields CDR1 SQVTM and CDR2 ANQGSEA. As DNA, the CDR3 is TGTACGCCGAAAGAACGAGGAGCTAACTATGGCTACACCTTC. Translating gives CTPKERGANYGYTF.

The chain carries TRBV28 and TRBJ2-7; tentatively, D is TRBD1 (6 bases). Between the trimmed V and J ends, which lost 3 bases and 3 bases, there was a span of 21 bases. Germline V gene sequence: CDR1 MDHEN, CDR2 SYDVKM. This CDR3 comprises 17 residues. Written as DNA, the CDR3 is TGTGCCAGCAGTTTTCGGGCCGTTTTTAGGGGACACTACGAGCAGTACTTC. Protein: CASSFRAVFRGHYEQYF.

This clone was counted once. At one boundary the junction diverges from the germline segment, which might be a read error. The chain uses TRBV5-4 and TRBJ1-1; the match to TRBD1 covers 7 bases. CDR1 SGHNT and CDR2 YYREEE come from the germline V gene (reference sequence). The CDR3 spans 15 residues. The CDR3, as DNA: TGTGCCAGCAGCTTGAGGTCAGGGGGGAACAATGAAGCTTTCTTT. Translation: CASSLRSGGNNEAFF.

The CDR3 nucleotides read TGTGCCAGCAGCATTACACAGGGGCCCGGCTACACCTTC. Protein product: CASSITQGPGYTF. This sequence joins TRBV7-9 and TRBJ1-2; 7 bases agree with TRBD1. V lost 5 bases and J lost 8; bases outside the gene matches: 8. Per the germline V gene, CDR1 is SEHNR and CDR2 is FQNEAQ (reference sequence). This CDR3 is 13 amino acids long.

The gene calls are TRBV5-4 and TRBJ1-1; possibly TRBD1 for D (5 bases). Deletions cut 1 base from V and 1 base from J, with 11 bases between. Germline V gene lookup returns CDR1 SGHNT and CDR2 YYREEE (reference sequence). The CDR3 is 15 residues long. CDR3 bases: TGTGCCAGCAGCTTGAAGCAGGGTCCGAACACTGAAGCTTTCTTT. Protein sequence: CASSLKQGPNTEAFF.

The rearrangement uses TRBV7-9 and TRBJ2-3, with D perhaps matching TRBD2 (7 bases). The ends were cut back, 5 bases at V and 4 bases at J, with 10 bases in the middle. The CDR3 totals 13 residues. The V gene's germline CDR1 is SEHNR and CDR2 FQNEAQ (reference sequence). The CDR3 nucleotides read TGTGCCAGCAGCACGCGGGGGCCAGATACGCAGTATTTT. Translation: CASSTRGPDTQYF.

Turning to this clone: Sequence at one end of the junction differs from germline and may be a read error. The J gene is TRBJ1-2, the V gene TRBV6-6; D gene ambiguous. Germline V gene data show CDR1 as MNHNY and CDR2 as SVGAGI (reference sequence). CDR3 size: 16 residues. The CDR3 DNA sequence: TGTGCCAGCAGTCCCGGGGAGGCCGCACCTTTGAATGGCTGCACCTTC. Translating it yields CASSPGEAAPLNGCTF.

This chain uses TRBV27 with TRBJ2-1; 9 bases fit TRBD2. Germline V CDR1 and CDR2: MNHEY, SMNVEV (reference sequence). The CDR3 runs 15 residues. V was pared by 6 bases and J by 0 bases, with 3 bases of the junction left unmatched. CDR3 sequence reads: CASSRLAASYNEQFF. For the CDR3, the DNA is TGTGCCAGCAGCCGACTAGCGGCCTCCTACAATGAGCAGTTCTTC.

A note on this clone: One end of the junction does not line up with germline, which may come from a read error. This chain links TRBV7-7 with TRBJ2-7, with D possibly TRBD1 on 7 matching bases. Germline V gene sequence: CDR1 SSHAT, CDR2 FNYEAQ (reference sequence). This CDR3 contains 13 residues. The chain's CDR3 is CASSLGRGDEQYF. The CDR3 region has the DNA TGTGCTAGCAGCTTAGGCAGGGGGGACGAGCAGTACTTC.

This clone was counted only a few times. V is TRBV6-1 and J is TRBJ1-1; TRBD1 is a possible D gene (5 bases). Trimming left V 6 bases short and J 2 bases short, with 13 bases between. From germline, CDR1 is MNHNS and CDR2 SASEGT. The CDR3 covers 14 residues. CDR3 region: CASRPGQSNTEAFF. The CDR3 region has the DNA TGTGCCAGCAGACCAGGGCAGAGTAACACTGAAGCTTTCTTT.

The V gene is TRBV6-6, the J gene TRBJ2-5, with TRBD2 identical over 7 bases. Germline V gives CDR1 MNHNY, CDR2 SVGAGI (reference sequence). V dropped 7 bases and J dropped 11; count of bases not matched to a gene: 19. The CDR3 contains 15 residues. CDR3 residues: CASTPSGGAQGEQYF. The CDR3 DNA reads TGTGCCAGCACCCCTAGCGGAGGAGCTCAGGGAGAGCAGTACTTC.

The rearrangement joins TRBV6-5 to TRBJ1-2, with 9 bases aligning to TRBD1. Germline V gene data show CDR1 as MNHEY and CDR2 as SVGAGI. V dropped 7 bases and J dropped 3; count of bases not matched to a gene: 6. The CDR3 has 14 amino acids. CDR3 DNA sequence: TGTGCCAGCAAGGGGACAGGGCTGGACTATGGCTACACCTTC. The encoded protein is CASKGTGLDYGYTF.

The chain carries TRBV19 and TRBJ2-7, with TRBD2 identical over 7 bases. Trimming removed 7 bases from V and 0 bases from J; junction bases left unmatched: 6. Germline CDR1 and CDR2: LNHDA and SQIVND (reference sequence). CDR3 length equals 14 residues. The CDR3 is CASKRTGGSYEQYF. The CDR3 region has the DNA TGTGCCAGTAAGAGGACGGGGGGCTCCTACGAGCAGTACTTC. Full variable domain (rest looked up from reference TRBV19 and TRBJ2-7): DGGITQSPKYLFRKEGQNVTLSCEQNLNHDAMYWYRQDPGQGLRLIYYSQIVNDFQKGDIAEGYSVSREKKESFPLTVTSAQKNPTAFYLCASKRTGGSYEQYFGPGTRLTVT.

V gene TRBV4-1 combines with J gene TRBJ2-5; 11 nucleotides match TRBD1. This CDR3 comprises 15 residues. V was pared by 1 base and J by 7 bases, with 5 bases of the junction left unmatched. The V gene's germline CDR1 is MGHRA and CDR2 YSYEKL. CDR3 nucleotide sequence: TGCGCCAGCAGCCAAGTAACCGGGACAGGGGGGACCCAGTACTTC. Encoded protein: CASSQVTGTGGTQYF.

This clone occurred once. The rearrangement uses TRBV5-6 and TRBJ1-5; D might be TRBD1 (5 bases). Trimming removed 3 bases from V and 0 bases from J, with 16 bases in between. The CDR3 covers 17 residues. Germline CDR1 and CDR2: SGHDT and YYEEEE. The CDR3 coding sequence is TGTGCCAGCAGCTACGGGGGGGACTATTATAGCAATCAGCCCCAGCATTTT. Residues: CASSYGGDYYSNQPQHF.